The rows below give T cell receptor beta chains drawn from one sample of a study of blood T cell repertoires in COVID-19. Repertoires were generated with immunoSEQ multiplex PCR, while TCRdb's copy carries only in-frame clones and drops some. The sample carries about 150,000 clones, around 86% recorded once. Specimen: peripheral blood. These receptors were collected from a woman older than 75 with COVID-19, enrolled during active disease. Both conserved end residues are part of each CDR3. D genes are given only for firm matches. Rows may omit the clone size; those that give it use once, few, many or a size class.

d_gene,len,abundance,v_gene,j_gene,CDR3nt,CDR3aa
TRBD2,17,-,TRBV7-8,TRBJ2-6,TGTGCCAGCAGCTTTAGGCTAGCGGGAGCTGGGGCCAACGTCCTGACTTTC,CASSFRLAGAGANVLTF
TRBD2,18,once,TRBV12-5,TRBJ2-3,TGTGCTAGTGGTTTGTCTCCACCCGGGACTAGCGGGAGAGATACGCAGTATTTT,CASGLSPPGTSGRDTQYF
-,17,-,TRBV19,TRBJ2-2,TGTGCCAGTAGTACAGGGGTGGTGGGACGAAGCACCGGGGAGCTGTTTTTT,CASSTGVVGRSTGELFF
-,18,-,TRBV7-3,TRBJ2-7,TGTGCCAGCAGCTTAACGGGGGCCGTCGGGAACCAATTCTACGAGCAGTACTTC,CASSLTGAVGNQFYEQYF
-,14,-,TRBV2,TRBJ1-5,TGTGCCAGCACCGACAGGCAGGGGTCTCAGCCCCAGCATTTT,CASTDRQGSQPQHF
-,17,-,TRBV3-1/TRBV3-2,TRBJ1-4,TGTGCCAGCAGCCCCTGGGCCAGGCTTGCAACTAATGAAAAACTGTTTTTT,CASSPWARLATNEKLFF
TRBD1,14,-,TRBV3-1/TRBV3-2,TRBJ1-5,TGTGCCAGCAGCCACGGGCAGGGGGCGTCACCCCAGCATTTT,CASSHGQGASPQHF
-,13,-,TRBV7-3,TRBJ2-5,TGTGCCAGCAGCTTCGGTGCTGAAGAGACCCAGTACTTC,CASSFGAEETQYF
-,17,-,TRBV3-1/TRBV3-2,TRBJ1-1,TGTGCCAGCAGCCAAGAATGGGCGTGGAGGGGTTCCACTGAAGCTTTCTTT,CASSQEWAWRGSTEAFF
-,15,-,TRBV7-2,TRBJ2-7,TGTGCCAGCAGCTCAACACGACAGACATTCTACGAGCAGTACTTC,CASSSTRQTFYEQYF
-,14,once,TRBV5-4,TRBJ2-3,TGTGCCAGCAGCCCGACTGCCGCGGAGGATACGCAGTATTTT,CASSPTAAEDTQYF
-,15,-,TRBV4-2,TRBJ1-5,TGTGCCAGCAGCCAAGATGGGCAAGTCAATCAGCCCCAGCATTTT,CASSQDGQVNQPQHF
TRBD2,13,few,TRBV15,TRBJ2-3,TGTGCCACCTCGGGAGGGCCTGCAGATACGCAGTATTTT,CATSGGPADTQYF
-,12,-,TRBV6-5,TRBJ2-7,TGTGCCAGCAGTCAGGGGCCCTACGAGCAGTACTTC,CASSQGPYEQYF
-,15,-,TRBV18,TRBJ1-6,TGTGCCAGCTCACCATTGGGTCAGGATCAGTCACCCCTCCACTTT,CASSPLGQDQSPLHF
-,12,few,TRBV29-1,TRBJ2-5,TGCAGCGTTGGGACTTCTTTAAAGACCCAGTACTTC,CSVGTSLKTQYF
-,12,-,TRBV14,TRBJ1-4,TGTGCCAGCCGGCGGGCTAATGAAAAACTGTTTTTT,CASRRANEKLFF
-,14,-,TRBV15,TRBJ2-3,TGTGCCACCAGCAGAGATCGACGGGCAGATACGCAGTATTTT,CATSRDRRADTQYF
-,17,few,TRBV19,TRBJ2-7,TGTGCCAGTAGTACTCGACACTTTTCTCCGAGCTCCTACGAGCAGTACTTC,CASSTRHFSPSSYEQYF
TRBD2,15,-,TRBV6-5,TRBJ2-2,TGTGCCAGCAGTTATCAAACTAGCGGGAACGGGGAGCTGTTTTTT,CASSYQTSGNGELFF
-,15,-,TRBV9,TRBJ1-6,TGTGCCAGCAGCGTAGACCCGGAGCACAATTCACCCCTCCACTTT,CASSVDPEHNSPLHF
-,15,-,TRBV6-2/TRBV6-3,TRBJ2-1,TGTGCCAGCAGTTACACGCCGACAGACTACAATGAGCAGTTCTTC,CASSYTPTDYNEQFF
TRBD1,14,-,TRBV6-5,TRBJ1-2,TGTGCCAGCAGTCTCACGACAGGGGTACATGGCTACACCTTC,CASSLTTGVHGYTF
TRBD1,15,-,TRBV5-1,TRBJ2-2,TGCGCCAGCAGCCCGGGACAGGGGGCTGTCGGGGAGCTGTTTTTT,CASSPGQGAVGELFF
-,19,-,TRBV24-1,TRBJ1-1,TGTGCCACCAGTGATCATGCGACCGGGGTCGGGGATATGAGAACTGAAGCTTTCTTT,CATSDHATGVGDMRTEAFF
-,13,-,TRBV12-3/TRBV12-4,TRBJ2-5,TGTGCCAGCAGTTTAGCCAGAAAAGAGACCCAGTACTTC,CASSLARKETQYF
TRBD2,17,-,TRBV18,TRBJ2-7,TGTGCCAGCTCACTCATCCCGGGGGCGGGAGGTGTCGGCGAGCAGTACTTC,CASSLIPGAGGVGEQYF
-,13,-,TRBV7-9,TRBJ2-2,TGTGCCAGCAGCCAGACACTCACCGGGGAGCTGTTTTTT,CASSQTLTGELFF
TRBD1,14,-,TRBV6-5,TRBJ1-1,TGTGCCAGCAACCCCACAGGGGGTGTATCGGGAGCTTTCTTT,CASNPTGGVSGAFF
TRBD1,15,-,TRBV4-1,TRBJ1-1,TGCGCCAGCAGCCAACAACACAGGGGGAGGACTGAAGCTTTCTTT,CASSQQHRGRTEAFF
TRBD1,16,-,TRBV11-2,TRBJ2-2,TGTGCCAGCAGCTCTTTTCGGACAGGGTTCACCGGGGAGCTGTTTTTT,CASSSFRTGFTGELFF
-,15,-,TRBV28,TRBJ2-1,TGTGCCAGCAGTGATCCGGGACTGGGGCACAATGAGCAGTTCTTC,CASSDPGLGHNEQFF
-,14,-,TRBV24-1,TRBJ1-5,TGTGCCACCAGTGATTTATCAGGGAATCAGCCCCAGCATTTT,CATSDLSGNQPQHF
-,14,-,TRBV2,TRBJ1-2,TGTGCCAGCAAATTCGGGACGGGACTCTATGGCTACACCTTC,CASKFGTGLYGYTF
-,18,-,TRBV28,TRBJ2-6,TGTGCCAGCAGTTTAAGGGGACACAAAAGAACTGGGGCCAACGTCCTGACTTTC,CASSLRGHKRTGANVLTF
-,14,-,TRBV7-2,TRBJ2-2,TGTGCCAGCAGCTTAGTTAGAGACACCGGGGAGCTGTTTTTT,CASSLVRDTGELFF
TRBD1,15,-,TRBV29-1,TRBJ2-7,TGCAGCGTTGTAGGGACAGGGGAGAGCCCCTACGAGCAGTACTTC,CSVVGTGESPYEQYF
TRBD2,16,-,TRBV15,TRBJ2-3,TGTGCCACCAGCAGAGGAAATAGCGGGACGGGGGATACGCAGTATTTT,CATSRGNSGTGDTQYF
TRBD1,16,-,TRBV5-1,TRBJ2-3,TGCGCCAGCAGCTTGGCCATCACAGGGGGCACAGATACGCAGTATTTT,CASSLAITGGTDTQYF
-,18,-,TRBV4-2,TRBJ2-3,TGTGCCAGCAGCCAAGGGGGACGTTCGGGACACTACACAGATACGCAGTATTTT,CASSQGGRSGHYTDTQYF
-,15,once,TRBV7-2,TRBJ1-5,TGTGCCAGCAGCTTAGTTGACAGGAGTGATCAGCCCCAGCATTTT,CASSLVDRSDQPQHF
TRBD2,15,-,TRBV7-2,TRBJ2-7,TGTGCCAGCAGCTCTTGGACTAGCGGGATCTACGAGCAGTACTTC,CASSSWTSGIYEQYF
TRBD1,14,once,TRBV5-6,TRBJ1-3,TGTGCCAGCAGCTTTGGGACAGCTGGAAACACCATATATTTT,CASSFGTAGNTIYF
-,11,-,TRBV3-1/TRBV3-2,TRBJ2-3,TGTGCCAGCAGAGTCCACGGTACGCAGTATTTT,CASRVHGTQYF
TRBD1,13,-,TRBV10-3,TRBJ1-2,TGTGCCATCAATAGGGGGGACAGCTATGGCTACACCTTC,CAINRGDSYGYTF
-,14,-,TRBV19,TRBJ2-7,TGTGCCAGTAGTATCGGGTTGGGCTCCTACGAGCAGTACTTC,CASSIGLGSYEQYF
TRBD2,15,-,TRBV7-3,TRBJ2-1,TGTGCCAGCAGTCGAGATGCGGGAGGTTATAATGAGCAGTTCTTC,CASSRDAGGYNEQFF
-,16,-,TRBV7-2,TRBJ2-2,TGTGCCAGCAGCTTAGTGGCGGGATCGAACACCGGGGAGCTGTTTTTT,CASSLVAGSNTGELFF
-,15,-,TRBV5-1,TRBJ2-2,TGCGCCAGCAGCTTGATGACTAGAACTGGCGGGGAGCTGTTTTTT,CASSLMTRTGGELFF